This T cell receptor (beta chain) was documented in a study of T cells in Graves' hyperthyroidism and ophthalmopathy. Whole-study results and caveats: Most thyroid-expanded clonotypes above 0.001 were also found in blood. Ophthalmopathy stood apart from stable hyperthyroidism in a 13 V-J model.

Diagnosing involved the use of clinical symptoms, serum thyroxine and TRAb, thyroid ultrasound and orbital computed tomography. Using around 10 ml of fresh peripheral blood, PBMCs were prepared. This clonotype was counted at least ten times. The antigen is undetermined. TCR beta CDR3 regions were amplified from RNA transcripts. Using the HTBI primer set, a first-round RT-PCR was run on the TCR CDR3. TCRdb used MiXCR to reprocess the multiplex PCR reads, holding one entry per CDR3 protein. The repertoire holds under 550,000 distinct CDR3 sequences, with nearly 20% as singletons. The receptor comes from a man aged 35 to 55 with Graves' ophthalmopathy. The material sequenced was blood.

CDR3 in amino acids: CASSGTGEETQYF. The CDR3 DNA is TGTGCCAGCAGTGGGACAGGGGAAGAGACCCAGTACTTC. V and J are TRBV2 and TRBJ2-5, with 9 bases fitting TRBD1. The CDR3 spans 13 residues. With 4 bases clipped from V and 3 bases from J, the junction kept 0 bases outside the gene matches. Per germline, CDR1 SNHLY and CDR2 FYNNEI.